The 10 T cell receptor beta chains presented below share a single source sample, sequenced in a study of T cells in Graves' hyperthyroidism and ophthalmopathy (dated by TCRdb to the late 2010s). Libraries were prepared through multiplex PCR. The run used an Illumina HiSeq 2000. Amplification of TCR beta CDR3 regions was carried out from RNA transcripts. For the first round of RT-PCR on the TCR CDR3, the HTBI primer set was used together with the Qiagen OneStep RT-PCR kit. The public reads were reprocessed in TCRdb via fastp at Q25 and MiXCR, keeping in-frame beta chains. CDR3 protein sequences are deduplicated, and each keeps its most common genes and DNA. For this sample the table gives more than 500,000 distinct CDR3 sequences, of which just over 45% were detected only once. Together, the top ten hold 15% to 20% of the sample. The material sequenced was peripheral blood or thyroid tissue (not recorded which). Receptors were obtained from an adult woman with Graves' disease, either hyperthyroidism or ophthalmopathy (not recorded which).

The chain employs TRBV7-9 and TRBJ1-6; TRBD1 aligns across 9 bases. J lost 7 bases, V lost 1 base, and 8 bases had no gene match. The CDR3 contains 17 residues. The germline V gene has CDR1 SEHNR and CDR2 FQNEAQ (reference sequence). The CDR3 loop reads CASSLVGTGTVNSPLHF. The CDR3 DNA is TGTGCCAGCAGCTTAGTGGGGACAGGGACAGTAAATTCACCCCTCCACTTT.

This clonotype was observed at least ten times. V and J are TRBV28 and TRBJ2-5; 9 positions agree with TRBD1. This CDR3 has 15 residues. Germline V CDR1 and CDR2: MDHEN, SYDVKM. Trimming at V came to 6 bases and at J to 5 bases, leaving 10 bases not matched to a gene. The CDR3 DNA sequence: TGTGCCAGCAGCAGCATACAGGGGGCAGGGGAGACCCAGTACTTC. This encodes CASSSIQGAGETQYF.

In regard to this clonotype: The final CDR3 position lacks the conserved phenylalanine or tryptophan, pointing to a likely read error. No DNA is shown, since the ends of the CDR3 on it are uncertain; the CDR3 is the one TCRdb lists. The chain is built from TRBV20-1 and TRBJ1-1. The CDR3 extends over 8 residues, inclusive of both ends. Germline V CDR1 and CDR2: DFQATT, SNEGSKA (reference sequence). CDR3 sequence reads: CSARGVRI.

V usage is TRBV19 and J usage is TRBJ1-5, with a possible D match to TRBD1 (6 bases). The CDR3 has 14 residues. V lost 0 bases and J 7 bases, leaving 10 bases between the germline ends. Per germline, CDR1 LNHDA and CDR2 SQIVND (reference sequence). The CDR3 protein is CASSIETGQQPQHF. In nucleotides, the CDR3 is TGTGCCAGTAGTATAGAAACAGGGCAACAGCCCCAGCATTTT.

A few counts support this clonotype. The V call is TRBV6-1, the J call TRBJ2-7; D remains unclear. Germline lookup yields CDR1 MNHNS and CDR2 SASEGT. Trimming cost V 3 bases and J 5 bases, with 8 bases left between them. This CDR3 has 12 residues. The chain's CDR3 is CASSDRPHEQYF. CDR3 sequence (DNA): TGTGCCAGCAGTGACAGGCCCCACGAGCAGTACTTC.

The genes are TRBV20-1 and TRBJ2-5, with a tentative D call TRBD2 (7 bases). The CDR3 has 14 residues. V lost 6 bases, J lost 5 bases, and 19 bases lay in between. Germline CDR1 DFQATT, CDR2 SNEGSKA (reference sequence). DNA of the CDR3: TGCAGTGCCGCTGAGGGGGGGCTTAGTGAGACCCAGTACTTC. It encodes CSAAEGGLSETQYF.

This clonotype occurred many times. The CDR3 sequence: CASRRQGGYEQYF. The CDR3, as DNA: TGTGCCAGCAGACGACAGGGCGGCTACGAGCAGTACTTC. This chain links TRBV6-5 with TRBJ2-7, with 7 bases identical to TRBD1. The CDR3 covers 13 residues. CDR1 and CDR2 from the germline V gene are MNHEY and SVGAGI. Trimming cost V 6 bases and J 3 bases; bases outside gene matches: 5.

The V call is TRBV6-1, the J call TRBJ1-5, with D unclear. V was trimmed by 8 bases and J by 0 bases, leaving 8 bases between them. Germline V CDR1 and CDR2: MNHNS, SASEGT. CDR3 length: 13 residues. CDR3 nucleotides: TGTGCCAGCGGGATTTCTAGCAATCAGCCCCAGCATTTT. Translating gives CASGISSNQPQHF.

Comment on this clonotype: With a much larger clone just one base away, this may be a read error. The chain has TRBV20-1 and TRBJ1-5; D may be TRBD1 (6 bases). The V end was cut by 6 bases, the J end by 6 bases, with 18 bases between. The CDR3 is 14 amino acids. Germline-derived CDR1 and CDR2 are DFQATT and SNEGSKA (reference sequence). The CDR3: CSAPISGASQPQHF. Written as DNA, the CDR3 is TGCAGTGCCCCGATCTCAGGGGCGAGTCAGCCCCAGCATTTT.

The chain has TRBV6-5 and TRBJ1-2; D possibly corresponds to TRBD1 (6 bases). CDR3 size: 16 residues. The germline V and J ends were trimmed by 6 bases and 8 bases, with 25 bases remaining between them. CDR1 is MNHEY and CDR2 is SVGAGI in the germline V gene. The DNA for the CDR3 is TGTGCCAGCAGCCCTTTAGCGGACAGTCCCTCCGCGGGCTACACCTTC. It specifies CASSPLADSPSAGYTF.